This TCR beta chain was found in a study of cytomegalovirus exposure and HLA in healthy donors. Unmatched junction bases numbered 3, after V lost 2 bases and J lost 2 bases. This CDR3 has 14 residues. CDR1 SGHNT and CDR2 YYREEE come from the germline V gene (reference sequence). Study-wide results and caveats: A few of the chains that were CMV-associated were confirmed in vitro to be specific for CMV antigens. According to the study, roughly 180 TCR beta chains were cytomegalovirus-associated.

The PCR ran on 60 Vbeta and 13 Jbeta primers. Assay used: immunoSEQ multiplex PCR; TCRdb lists only in-frame clones, some missing. The sample totals 60,000 to 70,000 clones; its top ten clones hold less than 20%. With respect to this clone: Antigen: not known.

V gene TRBV5-4 combines with J gene TRBJ1-1; TRBD1 matches 7 bases. The receptor was isolated from a boy younger than 18 in good health and CMV-seronegative. Sequenced sample: PBMCs. CDR3 coding DNA: TGTGCCAGCAGCTTCCGGGACAGAAACACTGAAGCTTTCTTT. Translating gives CASSFRDRNTEAFF.